This TCR beta chain was found in a study of blood T cell repertoires in COVID-19. Study context: The origin of the acute and convalescent COVID-19 samples was the United States, Italy and Spain. PBMCs, B-cell-depleted T cells, or T cells provided the cDNA or gDNA that made up the material.

The table came from immunoSEQ multiplex PCR; TCRdb's copy has only in-frame clones and leaves some out. The data show 150,000 to 200,000 clones, with approximately 90% seen just once and 4.8% held by the top ten. During active infection, Seattle patients enrolled and were then monitored through disease. The germline V gene encodes CDR1 LNHDA and CDR2 SQIVND (reference sequence). The V and J ends lost 3 bases and 4 bases respectively, with 21 bases between them. This CDR3 comprises 17 residues. The receptor's source is a man in his thirties or forties with COVID-19, enrolled during active disease. Sequenced input: peripheral blood. The rearrangement uses TRBV19 and TRBJ1-1; D possibly corresponds to TRBD1 (5 bases). CDR3 residues: CASSIGAWDSGGTEAFF. The CDR3, as DNA: TGTGCCAGTAGTATCGGTGCCTGGGACTCGGGGGGCACTGAAGCTTTCTTT.